The TCR beta chain under discussion was sequenced for a study of CD8 T cells in Susac syndrome (dated by TCRdb to between 2018 and 2020). As for the study more broadly: Repertoire sequencing was used to test whether CD8+ T cell activation and differentiation in Susac syndrome was antigen driven. CD8+ T cell repertoire clonality was compared between fewer than 13 healthy donors, around 14 Susac syndrome patients and approximately 16 multiple sclerosis patients. Overall study results and their limits: The number of individuals in the TCR sequencing and HLA analysis was recognized as being relatively small.

RNA was extracted using the RNeasy kit, and about 0.5 to 1 ug of the RNA was reverse transcribed with random hexamers. The immunoSEQ multiplex PCR assay, which covers 54 Vbeta and 13 Jbeta segments, was used to amplify TCR beta CDR3 regions. PCR amplification bias was corrected by using a synthetic template baseline for primer optimization and computational correction. In the source study's methods: Reads were assigned to V, D and J genes according to IMGT and analyzed in immunoSEQ Analyzer, with only productive sequences retained. Clonality was calculated as one minus the Shannon entropy normalized by log2 of the number of productive unique sequences. For each patient and control, public and private clones were evaluated within the 100 most prevalent clones. Clones were defined as Susac-specific when absent from the healthy and MS cohorts, from approximately 970 published viral clones and from other ImmuneACCESS disease sequences. The raw public reads went through TCRdb reprocessing: fastp at Q25, MiXCR clone calling, in-frame beta chains kept. Here each entry gathers all rows of one CDR3 protein and keeps the most common genes and DNA. None of the V and J calls come from the authors' own analysis; TCRdb made them. Present in this sample are 160,000 or so distinct CDR3 sequences, around 95% of which were seen just once. 0.15% to 0.2% of the sample is in the top ten clones.

V trim: 4 bases; J trim: 2 bases; unmatched bases: 17. The germline V gene supplies CDR1 MGHRA and CDR2 YSYEKL. There are 20 amino acids in the CDR3, from cysteine to phenylalanine inclusive. The only DNA kept is the CDR3, 60 bases in frame from the first base. Peripheral blood CD8+ and CD4+ T cells from healthy donors, Susac syndrome patients and multiple sclerosis patients were profiled using high-throughput TCR beta sequencing. The multiple sclerosis controls were treatment-naive patients who had stable or active relapsing-remitting disease and met the revised McDonald criteria. Bulk CD8+ and CD4+ T cells were purified by magnetic negative isolation, while CD8+ TEMRA cells were enriched using FACS. Blood was collected in EDTA tubes and processed within 24 hours, with PBMCs isolated through density gradient centrifugation. PBMCs destined for TCR sequencing were cryopreserved in liquid nitrogen and later thawed in a 37 °C water bath. The sorted or isolated CD4+, CD8+ and CD8+ TEMRA cells reached a purity of at least 90%.

With regard to this clonotype: Its antigen specificity is not known. No qualities accompany the bases; no much larger clone lies one base away.

The sequence came from a human donor with multiple sclerosis. Here the chain combines TRBV4-1 and TRBJ2-6, with 7 bases matching TRBD2. Sequencing was done on a sample of CD8+ T cells from PBMCs. The bases read TGCGCCAGCAGCCCACGCACGCGGGGAGGGCCTGGCGCTGGGGCCAACGTCCTGACTTTC. Translated, this gives CASSPRTRGGPGAGANVLTF.